The present TCR beta chain was sequenced within a study of cytomegalovirus exposure and HLA in healthy donors. General study results and limits: Donors were assumed by presence/absence analyses to have roughly uniform sequencing depth. A link between a missense DCLRE1C variant and TCR beta V- and J-gene trimming emerged from a later analysis.

PCR employed 60 Vbeta and 13 Jbeta primers. The protocol was immunoSEQ multiplex PCR, while the TCRdb copy is restricted to in-frame clones and leaves out a portion. The sample contains about 100,000 clones, about 77% of which appear only once. Trimming took off 6 bases at V and 2 bases at J, with 10 bases between the two ends. CDR1 and CDR2 from the germline V gene are MNHEY and SVGAGI. This CDR3 comprises 13 residues. Notes on this clone: Its specificity is unknown.

Source material: PBMCs. This TCR was sampled from a woman aged 18 to 35 in good health and CMV-seropositive. The rearrangement joins TRBV6-5 to TRBJ1-2, with TRBD1 as a possible D gene (5 bases). The CDR3 sequence: CASSRDYNYGYTF. Here the CDR3 DNA reads TGTGCCAGCAGCCGGGACTACAACTATGGCTACACCTTC.